Presented here are 26 T cell receptor beta chains from one specimen sequenced in a study of long-term antiretroviral therapy in people with HIV. An immunoSEQ assay, version v3.0, was performed at survey level. This table comes from immunoSEQ multiplex PCR, and its TCRdb copy is limited to in-frame clones, with some not included. The sample shows 20,000 to 25,000 clones, about 88% of them seen only once. This material consisted of unsorted PBMCs, taken 0.6 years after starting antiretroviral therapy. Every receptor here comes from a man between 60 and 70 years old with HIV.

This chain connects TRBV27 to TRBJ2-7; D is unresolved. The CDR3 has 16 amino acids. The germline V gene has CDR1 MNHEY and CDR2 SMNVEV (reference sequence). The V gene lost 0 bases and the J gene lost 3 bases, with 15 bases spanning the gap. CDR3 loop: CASSLSIPIGDYEQYF. The CDR3, as DNA: TGTGCCAGCAGTTTATCGATTCCGATTGGGGACTACGAGCAGTACTTC.

This chain uses TRBV11-2 with TRBJ2-3; 9 bases line up with TRBD2. V dropped 5 bases and J dropped 1; count of bases not matched to a gene: 7. From germline, CDR1 is SGHAT and CDR2 FQNNGV. This CDR3 is 16 amino acids long. CDR3 region: CASSISWTSGTDTQYF. In nucleotides, the CDR3 is TGTGCCAGCAGCATCTCTTGGACTAGCGGCACAGATACGCAGTATTTT.

The rearrangement joins TRBV30 to TRBJ1-5, with D perhaps TRBD1 (6 bases). The germline CDR1 and CDR2 sequences are GTSNPN and SVGIG (reference sequence). Trimming removed 6 bases at V and 1 base at J, with 13 bases between. The CDR3 consists of 14 residues. The CDR3 DNA is TGTGCCTGCAGGGGCAGGACGAGCAATCAGCCCCAGCATTTT. Amino acid sequence: CACRGRTSNQPQHF.

As for this clone: One junction end disagrees with the germline gene, perhaps due to a read error. The rearrangement links TRBV25-1 to TRBJ1-1; possibly TRBD1 for D (5 bases). The CDR3 has 15 amino acids. CDR1 and CDR2 (germline): MGHDK, SYGVNS. CDR3 loop: CAGSESPPGDTEAFF. As DNA, the CDR3 is TGTGCCGGCAGTGAATCACCGCCGGGGGACACTGAAGCTTTCTTT.

J is TRBJ2-1 and V is TRBV5-6; D uncertain. The CDR3 loop spans 13 amino acids. CDR1 SGHDT and CDR2 YYEEEE come from the germline V gene. V lost 7 bases and J 3 bases, leaving 11 bases between the germline ends. The CDR3 DNA reads TGTGCCAGCCGGAAGGGATACTACAATGAGCAGTTCTTC. Residues: CASRKGYYNEQFF.

A single count supports this clone. The V and J genes are TRBV7-2 and TRBJ2-2, with 15 bases fitting TRBD2. The length of the CDR3 is 18 residues. Germline values: CDR1 SGHTA, CDR2 FQGNSA. V gave up 8 bases and J gave up 0 bases; unmatched junction bases: 7. The CDR3 loop reads CASLRGLAGGSNTGELFF. The CDR3, as DNA: TGTGCCAGCTTGAGGGGACTAGCGGGGGGCTCGAACACCGGGGAGCTGTTTTTT. The complete variable domain, with remaining parts taken from reference TRBV7-2 and TRBJ2-2, reads GAGVSQSPSNKVTEKGKDVELRCDPISGHTALYWYRQSLGQGLEFLIYFQGNSAPDKSGLPSDRFSAERTGGSVSTLTIQRTQQEDSAVYLCASLRGLAGGSNTGELFFGEGSRLTVL.

V usage is TRBV28 and J usage is TRBJ1-4, with D possibly matching TRBD1 (6 bases). Germline loops: CDR1 MDHEN, CDR2 SYDVKM. V lost 5 bases and J lost 5, with 15 bases in between. The CDR3 sequence is 15 residues long. The CDR3 DNA reads TGTGCCAGCAGTAGCCCGACAGGACTAAATGAAAAACTGTTTTTT. Translation gives CASSSPTGLNEKLFF.

V gene TRBV29-1 combines with J gene TRBJ2-4; D tentatively fits TRBD1 or TRBD2 (7 bases each). Germline CDR1 is SQVTM and CDR2 is ANQGSEA. The CDR3 is 13 amino acids. V was trimmed by 7 bases and J by 8 bases, leaving 18 bases between them. The CDR3 spells CSGEQGRAYIQYF. The CDR3 nucleotides are TGCAGCGGGGAACAGGGGAGGGCGTACATTCAGTACTTC.

This clone was observed a few times. The chain uses TRBV4-3 and TRBJ2-7; D possibly uses TRBD1 or TRBD2 (5 bases each). With 6 bases removed from V and 3 bases from J, the gap between germline ends came to 12 bases. The length of the CDR3 is 13 residues. From germline, CDR1 is LGHNA and CDR2 YSLEER. In DNA, the CDR3 is TGCGCCAGCAGTCCCGGGACCCACTACGAGCAGTACTTC. This translates into CASSPGTHYEQYF.

This clone is a singleton in its sample. The chain carries TRBV2 and TRBJ2-1, with TRBD2 matching 13 bases. CDR1 is SNHLY, CDR2 FYNNEI, per germline. The CDR3 runs 15 residues. Trimming removed 6 bases from V and 9 bases from J; junction bases left unmatched: 8. The CDR3 region is CASRRTSGRIGEQFF. The CDR3 DNA reads as TGTGCCAGCAGACGGACTAGCGGGAGAATAGGTGAGCAGTTCTTC.

For the CDR3, the DNA is TGTGCCAGCAGTTACAGGGATCGCGAGCAGTACTTC. It encodes CASSYRDREQYF. The chain has TRBV6-6 and TRBJ2-7, with D hard to call. The CDR3 runs 12 residues. From germline, CDR1 is MNHNY and CDR2 SVGAGI (reference sequence). V was pared by 2 bases and J by 6 bases, with 8 bases between.

The V and J genes are TRBV10-1 and TRBJ2-3; D call uncertain. This CDR3 comprises 14 residues. The germline gives CDR1 WNHNN, CDR2 SYGVQD (reference sequence). V lost 4 bases and J 1 base, leaving 9 bases between the germline ends. The CDR3 reads CASSVRAGTDTQYF. DNA of the CDR3: TGCGCCAGCAGTGTTCGGGCGGGCACAGATACGCAGTATTTT.

This sequence joins TRBV19 and TRBJ2-7; D ambiguous. V was pared by 6 bases and J by 2 bases, with 20 bases between. Per germline, CDR1 LNHDA and CDR2 SQIVND (reference sequence). There are 16 residues in the CDR3. CDR3 coding DNA: TGTGCCAGTAGCCTCTGGAGATTGGGTCTCCCCTACGAGCAGTACTTC. Its translation is CASSLWRLGLPYEQYF.

This clone was recorded only once. The V call is TRBV7-3, the J call TRBJ1-1; the D is unclear. CDR1 SGHTA and CDR2 FQGTGA come from the germline V gene. There are 16 residues in the CDR3. V lost 5 bases and J 1 base, leaving 17 bases between the germline ends. The CDR3 coding sequence is TGTGCCAGCAGCCCAAATACCGGACGGCAGAACACTGAAGCTTTCTTT. Translated, it gives CASSPNTGRQNTEAFF.

The rearrangement joins TRBV23-1 to TRBJ1-1, with no clear D. TRBV23-1 is given ORF status, its function remaining uncertain. Trimming stripped 7 bases from V and 7 bases from J, with 22 bases between. There are 15 residues in the CDR3. CDR3 protein: CASKSGPGRRFEAFF. CDR3 DNA sequence: TGCGCCAGCAAGAGCGGACCCGGACGGCGGTTTGAAGCTTTCTTT.

The V and J genes are TRBV6-1 and TRBJ1-1, with 7 positions matching TRBD1. V shed 3 bases, J shed 5 bases, and the junction held 12 bases outside the gene matches. The CDR3 has 16 amino acids. CDR1 MNHNS and CDR2 SASEGT come from the germline V gene. CDR3 amino acids: CASSEHLTGVGTEAFF. The CDR3 region has the DNA TGTGCCAGCAGTGAGCACCTAACAGGGGTAGGGACTGAAGCTTTCTTT.

The chain recombines TRBV10-3 with TRBJ2-7; 9 positions agree with TRBD2. With V trimmed by 4 bases and J by 3 bases, 7 bases remained unmatched. The CDR3 runs 15 residues. CDR1 and CDR2 (germline): ENHRY, SYGVKD. DNA for the CDR3: TGTGCCATCAGTGGCCAGGAAGCGGGGGGCTACGAGCAGTACTTC. Encoded protein: CAISGQEAGGYEQYF.

The chain links TRBV28 to TRBJ1-1; possibly TRBD1 for D (5 bases). Germline CDR1 and CDR2: MDHEN and SYDVKM. V lost 6 bases and J lost 5, with 7 bases in between. The CDR3 consists of 11 residues. Here the CDR3 DNA reads TGTGCCAGCAGCCCAGGGACTGAAGCTTTCTTT. It translates to CASSPGTEAFF.

This sequence joins TRBV4-3 and TRBJ2-2; 9 nucleotides line up with TRBD1. This CDR3 contains 17 residues. Germline-derived CDR1 and CDR2 are LGHNA and YSLEER. J was trimmed by 5 bases and V by 4 bases; bases with no gene match: 11. CDR3 nucleotides: TGCGCCAGCAGCCGCCAGACCGGGACAGGGATGACCGGGGAGCTGTTTTTT. Amino acids: CASSRQTGTGMTGELFF.

The rearrangement links TRBV18 to TRBJ1-2; maybe TRBD1 (5 bases). Germline loops: CDR1 KGHSH, CDR2 LQKENI. V was trimmed by 3 bases and J by 3 bases, leaving 8 bases between them. This CDR3 comprises 13 residues. CDR3 sequence: CASSPRQYYGYTF. CDR3 nucleotides: TGTGCCAGCTCACCGCGACAGTACTATGGCTACACCTTC.

A single count supports this clone. This rearrangement joins TRBV5-5 to TRBJ2-1; 7 bases fit TRBD1. CDR3 length: 15 residues. Germline values: CDR1 SGHKS, CDR2 YYEKEE (reference sequence). The junction had 9 bases not matched to a gene; V was cut back by 2 bases and J by 7 bases. The CDR3 bases are TGTGCCAGCAGCTTAGACGCGGACAGGTCAAATGAGCAGTTCTTC. Its protein is CASSLDADRSNEQFF.

This chain joins TRBV4-1 and TRBJ2-7; tentative D call: TRBD1 (6 bases). There are 17 residues in the CDR3. Germline CDR1 is MGHRA and CDR2 is YSYEKL. Trimming took 1 base from V and 1 from J, leaving 17 bases between them. Written as DNA, the CDR3 is TGCGCCAGCAGCCAAGCAGTTGGGACACACACTTCCTACGAGCAGTACTTC. Protein product: CASSQAVGTHTSYEQYF.

The gene calls are TRBV5-4 and TRBJ2-5; 10 bases line up with TRBD2. Germline lookup yields CDR1 SGHNT and CDR2 YYREEE (reference sequence). Trimming took 4 bases from V and 4 from J; bases not matched to a gene: 4. The CDR3 is 14 amino acids. This CDR3 is CASSLAGVRETQYF. Written as DNA, the CDR3 is TGTGCCAGCAGCCTAGCGGGGGTTAGAGAGACCCAGTACTTC.

The chain uses TRBV7-9 and TRBJ1-5, with D unclear. Germline CDR1 is SEHNR and CDR2 is FQNEAQ (reference sequence). The V and J ends lost 5 bases and 11 bases respectively, with 10 bases between them. The length of the CDR3 is 11 residues. This CDR3 is CASSQSGTQHF. The CDR3 DNA sequence: TGTGCCAGCAGCCAATCCGGGACCCAGCATTTT.

The count of this clone is one. The chain joins TRBV7-9 to TRBJ2-5; 7 nucleotides match TRBD1. V dropped 5 bases and J dropped 5; count of bases not matched to a gene: 8. The CDR3 length is 14 residues. Germline lookup yields CDR1 SEHNR and CDR2 FQNEAQ (reference sequence). The chain's CDR3 is CASSGHRGRETQYF. The CDR3 bases are TGTGCCAGCAGCGGGCACAGGGGCAGGGAGACCCAGTACTTC.

The DNA of the CDR3 is TGTGCCAGCTCACCGCCCGGGACAGGGGTGCACGAGCAGTACTTC. Its translation is CASSPPGTGVHEQYF. V gene TRBV18 combines with J gene TRBJ2-7; 10 bases fit TRBD1. The J segment lost 5 bases and the V segment lost 3 bases, leaving 7 bases of the junction unmatched. The CDR3 totals 15 residues. Germline values: CDR1 KGHSH, CDR2 LQKENI.